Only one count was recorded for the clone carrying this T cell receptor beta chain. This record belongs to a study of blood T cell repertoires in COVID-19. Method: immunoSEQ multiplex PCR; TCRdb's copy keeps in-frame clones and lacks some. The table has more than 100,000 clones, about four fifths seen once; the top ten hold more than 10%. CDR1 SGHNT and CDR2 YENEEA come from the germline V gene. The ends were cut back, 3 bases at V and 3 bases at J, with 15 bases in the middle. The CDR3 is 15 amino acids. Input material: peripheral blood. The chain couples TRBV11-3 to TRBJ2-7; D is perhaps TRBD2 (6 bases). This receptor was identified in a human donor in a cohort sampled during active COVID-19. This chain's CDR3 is CASSLDGGDVYEQYF. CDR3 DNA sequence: TGTGCCAGCAGCTTGGACGGGGGTGACGTCTACGAGCAGTACTTC.